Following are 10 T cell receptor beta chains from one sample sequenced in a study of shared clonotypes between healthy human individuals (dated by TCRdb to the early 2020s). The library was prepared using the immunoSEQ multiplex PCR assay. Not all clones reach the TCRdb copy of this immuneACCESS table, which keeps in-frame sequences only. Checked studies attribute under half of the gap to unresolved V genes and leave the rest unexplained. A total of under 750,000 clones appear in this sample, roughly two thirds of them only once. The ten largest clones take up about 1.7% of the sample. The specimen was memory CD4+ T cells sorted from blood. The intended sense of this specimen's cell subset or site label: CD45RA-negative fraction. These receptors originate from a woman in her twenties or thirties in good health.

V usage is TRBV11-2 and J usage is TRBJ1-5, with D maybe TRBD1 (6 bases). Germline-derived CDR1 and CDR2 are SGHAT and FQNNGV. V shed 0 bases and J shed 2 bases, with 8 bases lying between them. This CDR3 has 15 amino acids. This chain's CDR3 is CASSLDPGGNQPQHF. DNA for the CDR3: TGTGCCAGCAGCTTAGATCCAGGGGGCAATCAGCCCCAGCATTTT.

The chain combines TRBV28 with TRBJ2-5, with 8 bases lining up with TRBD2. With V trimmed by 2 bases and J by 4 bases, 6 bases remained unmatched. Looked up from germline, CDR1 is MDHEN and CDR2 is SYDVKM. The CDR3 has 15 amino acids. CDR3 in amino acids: CASSLQPGGGETQYF. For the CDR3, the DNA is TGTGCCAGCAGTTTACAGCCGGGAGGGGGAGAGACCCAGTACTTC. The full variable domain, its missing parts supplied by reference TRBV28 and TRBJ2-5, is DVKVTQSSRYLVKRTGEKVFLECVQDMDHENMFWYRQDPGLGLRLIYFSYDVKMKEKGDIPEGYSVSREKKERFSLILESASTNQTSMYLCASSLQPGGGETQYFGPGTRLLVL.

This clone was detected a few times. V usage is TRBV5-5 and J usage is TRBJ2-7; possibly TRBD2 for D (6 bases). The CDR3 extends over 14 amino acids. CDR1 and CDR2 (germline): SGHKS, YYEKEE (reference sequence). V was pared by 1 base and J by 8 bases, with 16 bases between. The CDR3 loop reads CASSLWDPSGQQYF. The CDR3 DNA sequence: TGTGCCAGCAGCTTGTGGGACCCGAGCGGGCAGCAGTACTTC.

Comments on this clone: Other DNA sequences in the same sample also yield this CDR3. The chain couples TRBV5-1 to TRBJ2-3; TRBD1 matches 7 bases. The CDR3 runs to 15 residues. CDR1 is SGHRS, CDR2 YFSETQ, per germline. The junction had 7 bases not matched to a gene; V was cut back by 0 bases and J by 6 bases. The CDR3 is CASSLALTGADTQYF. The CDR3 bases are TGCGCCAGCAGCTTGGCCCTTACAGGGGCCGATACGCAGTATTTT. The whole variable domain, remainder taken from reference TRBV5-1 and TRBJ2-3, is KAGVTQTPRYLIKTRGQQVTLSCSPISGHRSVSWYQQTPGQGLQFLFEYFSETQRNKGNFPGRFSGRQFSNSRSEMNVSTLELGDSALYLCASSLALTGADTQYFGPGTRLTVL.

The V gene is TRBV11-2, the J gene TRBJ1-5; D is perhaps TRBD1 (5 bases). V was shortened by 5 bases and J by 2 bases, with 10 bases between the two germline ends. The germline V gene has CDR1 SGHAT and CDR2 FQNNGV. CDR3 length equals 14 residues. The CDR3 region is CASSRGGGNQPQHF. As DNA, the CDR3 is TGTGCCAGCAGCAGGGGTGGTGGCAATCAGCCCCAGCATTTT.

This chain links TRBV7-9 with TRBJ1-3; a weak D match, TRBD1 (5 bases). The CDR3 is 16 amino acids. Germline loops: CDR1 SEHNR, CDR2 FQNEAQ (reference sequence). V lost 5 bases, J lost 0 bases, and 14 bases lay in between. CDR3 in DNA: TGTGCCAGCAGCCCTCGGGGCACCAACTCTGGAAACACCATATATTTT. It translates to CASSPRGTNSGNTIYF. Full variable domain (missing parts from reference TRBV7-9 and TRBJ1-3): DTGVSQNPRHKITKRGQNVTFRCDPISEHNRLYWYRQTLGQGPEFLTYFQNEAQLEKSRLLSDRFSAERPKGSFSTLEIQRTEQGDSAMYLCASSPRGTNSGNTIYFGEGSWLTVV.

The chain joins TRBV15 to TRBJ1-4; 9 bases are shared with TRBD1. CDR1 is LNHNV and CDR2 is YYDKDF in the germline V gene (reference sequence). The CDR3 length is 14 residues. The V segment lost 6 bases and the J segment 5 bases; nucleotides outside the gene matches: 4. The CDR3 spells CATSKQGANEKLFF. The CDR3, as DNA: TGTGCCACCAGTAAACAGGGGGCAAATGAAAAACTGTTTTTT. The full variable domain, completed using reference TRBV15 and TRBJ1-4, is DAMVIQNPRYQVTQFGKPVTLSCSQTLNHNVMYWYQQKSSQAPKLLFHYYDKDFNNEADTPDNFQSRRPNTSFCFLDIRSPGLGDTAMYLCATSKQGANEKLFFGSGTQLSVL.

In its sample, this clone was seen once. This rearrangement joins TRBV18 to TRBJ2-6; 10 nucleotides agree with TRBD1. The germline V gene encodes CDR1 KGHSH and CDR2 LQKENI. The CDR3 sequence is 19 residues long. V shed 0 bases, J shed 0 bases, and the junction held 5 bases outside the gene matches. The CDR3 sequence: CASSPPGQGFNSGANVLTF. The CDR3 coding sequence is TGTGCCAGCTCACCACCGGGACAGGGGTTTAACTCTGGGGCCAACGTCCTGACTTTC. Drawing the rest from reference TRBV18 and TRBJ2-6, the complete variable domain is NAGVMQNPRHLVRRRGQEARLRCSPMKGHSHVYWYRQLPEEGLKFMVYLQKENIIDESGMPKERFSAEFPKEGPSILRIQQVVRGDSAAYFCASSPPGQGFNSGANVLTFGAGSRLTVL.

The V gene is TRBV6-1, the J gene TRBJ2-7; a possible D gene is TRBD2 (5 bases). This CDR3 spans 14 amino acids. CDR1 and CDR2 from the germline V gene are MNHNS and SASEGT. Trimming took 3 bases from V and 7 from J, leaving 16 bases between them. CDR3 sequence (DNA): TGTGCCAGCAGTGAGGATGGCGGGCTGTTAGAGCAGTACTTC. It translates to CASSEDGGLLEQYF.

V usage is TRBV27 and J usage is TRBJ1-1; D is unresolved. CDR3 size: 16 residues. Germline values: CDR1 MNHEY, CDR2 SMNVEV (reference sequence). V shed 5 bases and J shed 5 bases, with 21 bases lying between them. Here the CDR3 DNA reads TGTGCCAGCAGTCACCACAGTACCGGGAAGAGGACTGAAGCTTTCTTT. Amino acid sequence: CASSHHSTGKRTEAFF.